The next 9 T cell receptor beta chains were all read from a single sample in a study of blood T cell repertoires in COVID-19. The table came from immunoSEQ multiplex PCR; TCRdb's copy has only in-frame clones and leaves some out. The table includes roughly 140,000 clones, approximately 88% detected once. Sequences were obtained from peripheral blood. These receptors were obtained from a human donor in a cohort sampled during active COVID-19.

This clone was recorded a few times. The chain employs TRBV4-2 and TRBJ1-5; D is unresolved. Trimming took 0 bases from V and 7 from J, leaving 10 bases between them. The CDR3 sequence is 14 residues long. The germline V gene has CDR1 LGHNA and CDR2 YNFKEQ. CDR3 amino acids: CASSQDITPQPQHF. CDR3 in DNA: TGTGCCAGCAGCCAAGATATTACTCCCCAGCCCCAGCATTTT.

As regards this clone: The junction departs from germline at one end; a sequencing error may be responsible. This chain uses TRBV6-5 with TRBJ1-2; 10 positions match TRBD1. Germline values: CDR1 MNHEY, CDR2 SVGAGI. The CDR3 is made up of 15 amino acids. Here the CDR3 DNA reads TGTGCCAGCAGTGACTCCGGGACAGGGGAACTTGGCTACACCTTC. Protein: CASSDSGTGELGYTF.

This clone appeared a few times. V usage is TRBV9 and J usage is TRBJ1-2, with 8 bases that match TRBD1. From germline, CDR1 is SGDLS and CDR2 YYNGEE. The trim removed 4 bases at V and 8 bases at J, leaving 4 bases unmatched. The CDR3 is 12 residues long. The CDR3 bases are TGTGCCAGCAGCAAAGACAGGGGAGGCTACACCTTC. Protein product: CASSKDRGGYTF.

The chain employs TRBV20-1 and TRBJ1-2, with no clear D. Germline loops: CDR1 DFQATT, CDR2 SNEGSKA (reference sequence). Trimming pared 3 bases from V and 6 bases from J, leaving 8 bases between. The length of the CDR3 is 11 residues. The CDR3 nucleotides read TGCAGTGCTAGTACCGGGAATGGCTACACCTTC. Translation: CSASTGNGYTF.

The genes are TRBV7-2 and TRBJ1-2; TRBD1 is a possible D gene (5 bases). V was cut by 5 bases and J by 4 bases, with 11 bases left in between. The CDR3 covers 13 residues. The germline V gene has CDR1 SGHTA and CDR2 FQGNSA. Here the CDR3 DNA reads TGTGCCAGCAGCCCCGGAGGGGTCTATGGCTACACCTTC. As protein: CASSPGGVYGYTF.

The rearrangement joins TRBV4-1 to TRBJ2-1; tentatively, D is TRBD2 (5 bases). CDR1 MGHRA and CDR2 YSYEKL come from the germline V gene. With 4 bases removed from V and 2 bases from J, the gap between germline ends came to 15 bases. CDR3 length equals 16 residues. Written as DNA, the CDR3 is TGCGCCAGCAGCCCTTCAGAAGCGGCGGCCTACAATGAGCAGTTCTTC. This encodes CASSPSEAAAYNEQFF.

The chain links TRBV6-6 to TRBJ2-3, with D unresolved. The V gene's germline CDR1 is MNHNY and CDR2 SVGAGI (reference sequence). Trimming shortened V by 3 bases and J by 1 base, and 11 bases separated the two germline ends. This CDR3 spans 15 amino acids. The CDR3 loop is CASSYLPSGTDTQYF. Here the CDR3 DNA reads TGTGCCAGCAGTTATCTACCCAGCGGCACAGATACGCAGTATTTT.

This sequence joins TRBV7-8 and TRBJ2-7, with D unresolved. Between the trimmed V and J ends, which lost 5 bases and 4 bases, there was a span of 12 bases. The CDR3 has 13 amino acids. Per germline, CDR1 SGHVS and CDR2 FQNEAQ. CDR3 bases: TGTGCCAGCAGCCCCTGGTCCACTTACGAGCAGTACTTC. It yields the protein CASSPWSTYEQYF.

This sequence joins TRBV25-1 and TRBJ1-1; D not certain. Trimming left V 3 bases short and J 1 base short, with 6 bases between. The CDR3 is made up of 13 amino acids. Germline-derived CDR1 and CDR2 are MGHDK and SYGVNS. This CDR3 reads CASSDHRNTEAFF. The CDR3 nucleotides are TGTGCCAGCAGTGACCACAGGAACACTGAAGCTTTCTTT. The full variable domain, rest sourced from reference TRBV25-1 and TRBJ1-1, is EADIYQTPRYLVIGTGKKITLECSQTMGHDKMYWYQQDPGMELHLIHYSYGVNSTEKGDLSSESTVSRIRTEHFPLTLESARPSHTSQYLCASSDHRNTEAFFGQGTRLTVV.